What follows are 7 T cell receptor beta chains derived from one specimen sequenced in a study of T cells in Graves' hyperthyroidism and ophthalmopathy. It was RNA transcripts that yielded the amplified TCR beta CDR3 regions. A set of HTBI primers served as the primers for a first-round RT-PCR of the TCR CDR3. TCRdb re-analysed the multiplex PCR reads in MiXCR, keeping a single row per CDR3 protein. Of around 660,000 distinct CDR3 sequences detected, just under 45% appear once; the ten largest clones hold approximately 6.8%. Sequencing used peripheral blood or thyroid tissue (not recorded which). Receptor source: an adult man with Graves' disease, either hyperthyroidism or ophthalmopathy (not recorded which).

Note on this clonotype: No conserved phenylalanine or tryptophan is present at the end of the CDR3, so a read error is the likely explanation. The DNA is omitted, as the CDR3 cannot be located on it reliably, and the CDR3 follows TCRdb's listing. The chain's CDR3 is CTGERSFY. The chain combines TRBV29-1 with TRBJ1-1. Germline CDR1 SQVTM, CDR2 ANQGSEA. The CDR3 sequence runs 8 residues, both termini included.

The table lists this clonotype with a few counts. The chain links TRBV20-1 to TRBJ2-7; TRBD2 aligns across 8 bases. V was pared by 6 bases and J by 2 bases, with 9 bases of the junction left unmatched. This CDR3 spans 14 amino acids. In germline, CDR1 is DFQATT, CDR2 SNEGSKA (reference sequence). The CDR3 loop reads CSALPTSGTYEQYF. The CDR3 nucleotides read TGCAGTGCCCTACCCACTAGCGGAACCTACGAGCAGTACTTC.

This clonotype has a single count. A much larger clone is a single base away; this may be a read error. The chain combines TRBV10-2 with TRBJ1-2, with D maybe TRBD1 (6 bases). The CDR3 runs to 12 residues. CDR1 is WSHSY, CDR2 SAAADI, per germline. V dropped 4 bases and J dropped 7 bases, with 10 bases sitting between them. CDR3 nucleotides: TGCGCCAGCAGTGGCAGGGGAACTGGCTACACCTTC. Its protein is CASSGRGTGYTF.

This clonotype was seen at least ten times. The J gene is TRBJ1-3, the V gene TRBV10-3, with TRBD1 identical over 10 bases. V was clipped by 3 bases and J by 0 bases; unmatched bases: 5. Germline CDR1 ENHRY, CDR2 SYGVKD. The CDR3 consists of 17 residues. In DNA form, the CDR3 reads TGTGCCATCAGTGACCGGGGACAGGGGAACTCTGGAAACACCATATATTTT. Encoded protein: CAISDRGQGNSGNTIYF.

The rearrangement joins TRBV19 to TRBJ2-2; possibly TRBD2 for D (6 bases). The CDR3 covers 16 residues. CDR1 and CDR2 (germline): LNHDA, SQIVND (reference sequence). V dropped 3 bases and J dropped 1 base, with 12 bases sitting between them. The CDR3 DNA sequence: TGTGCCAGTAGTATTGGAGCAGCGGGGAACACCGGGGAGCTGTTTTTT. Amino acid sequence: CASSIGAAGNTGELFF. Supplemented by reference TRBV19 and TRBJ2-2, the full variable domain reads DGGITQSPKYLFRKEGQNVTLSCEQNLNHDAMYWYRQDPGQGLRLIYYSQIVNDFQKGDIAEGYSVSREKKESFPLTVTSAQKNPTAFYLCASSIGAAGNTGELFFGEGSRLTVL.

This clonotype was seen once. The rearrangement links TRBV24-1 to TRBJ2-1, with D perhaps matching TRBD2 (6 bases). Trimming removed 3 bases at V and 7 bases at J, with 18 bases between. From germline, CDR1 is KGHDR and CDR2 SFDVKD. The CDR3 is 16 residues long. This chain's CDR3 is CATSDQSGTGFNEQFF. The CDR3, as DNA: TGTGCCACCAGTGATCAATCCGGGACTGGCTTTAATGAGCAGTTCTTC.

This clonotype was seen ten or more times. The rearrangement joins TRBV14 to TRBJ1-1, with D unclear. Germline CDR1 SGHDN, CDR2 FVKESK. Trimming took off 5 bases at V and 2 bases at J, with 12 bases between the two ends. The CDR3 contains 14 residues. CDR3 DNA sequence: TGTGCCAGCAGCGCTGCTCCGGGAAACACTGAAGCTTTCTTT. Amino acid sequence: CASSAAPGNTEAFF.